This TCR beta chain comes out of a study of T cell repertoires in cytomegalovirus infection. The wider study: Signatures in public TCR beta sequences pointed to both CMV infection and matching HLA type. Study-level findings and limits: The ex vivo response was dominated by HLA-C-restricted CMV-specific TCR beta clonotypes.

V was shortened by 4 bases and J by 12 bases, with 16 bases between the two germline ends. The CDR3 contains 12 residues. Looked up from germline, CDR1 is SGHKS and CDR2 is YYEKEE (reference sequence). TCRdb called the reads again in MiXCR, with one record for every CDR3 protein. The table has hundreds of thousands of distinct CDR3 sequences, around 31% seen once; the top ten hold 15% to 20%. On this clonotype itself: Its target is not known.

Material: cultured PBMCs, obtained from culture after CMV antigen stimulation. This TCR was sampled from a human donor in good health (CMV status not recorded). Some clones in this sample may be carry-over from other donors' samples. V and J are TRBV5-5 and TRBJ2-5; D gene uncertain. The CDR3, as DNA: TGTGCCAGCAGCCCGGGTACGGGTCGGGAGTACTTC. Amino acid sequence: CASSPGTGREYF.